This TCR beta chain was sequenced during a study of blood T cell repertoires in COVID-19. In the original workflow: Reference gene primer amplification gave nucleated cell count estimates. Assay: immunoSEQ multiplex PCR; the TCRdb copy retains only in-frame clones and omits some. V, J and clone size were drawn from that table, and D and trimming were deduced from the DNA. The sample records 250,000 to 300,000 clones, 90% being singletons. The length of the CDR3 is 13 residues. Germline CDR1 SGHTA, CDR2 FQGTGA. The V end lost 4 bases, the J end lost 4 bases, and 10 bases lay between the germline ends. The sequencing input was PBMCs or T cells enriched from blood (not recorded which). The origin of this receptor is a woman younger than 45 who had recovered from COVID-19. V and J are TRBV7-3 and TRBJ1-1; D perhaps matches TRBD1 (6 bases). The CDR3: CASSSGQVTEAFF. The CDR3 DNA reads TGTGCCAGCAGCTCGGGACAAGTCACTGAAGCTTTCTTT.